The following is a T cell receptor (beta chain) sequence with its context. The record originates from a study of blood T cell repertoires in COVID-19. Germline V gene data show CDR1 as LGHDT and CDR2 as YNNKEL (reference sequence). This CDR3 has 17 amino acids. The V end lost 4 bases, the J end lost 5 bases, and 23 bases lay between the germline ends. Profiled with immunoSEQ multiplex PCR; TCRdb holds only in-frame clones, not every one. In the table there are some 200,000 clones, around 80% of which are singletons. The rearrangement uses TRBV3-1 (or the pseudogene TRBV3-2) and TRBJ1-2; D is possibly TRBD1 (5 bases). The clonotype comes from a human donor in a cohort sampled during active COVID-19. Sequencing was carried out using peripheral blood. CDR3 protein: CASSPLGRGGTKYGYTF. The CDR3 region has the DNA TGTGCCAGCAGCCCCTTGGGGAGGGGTGGAACGAAGTATGGCTACACCTTC.